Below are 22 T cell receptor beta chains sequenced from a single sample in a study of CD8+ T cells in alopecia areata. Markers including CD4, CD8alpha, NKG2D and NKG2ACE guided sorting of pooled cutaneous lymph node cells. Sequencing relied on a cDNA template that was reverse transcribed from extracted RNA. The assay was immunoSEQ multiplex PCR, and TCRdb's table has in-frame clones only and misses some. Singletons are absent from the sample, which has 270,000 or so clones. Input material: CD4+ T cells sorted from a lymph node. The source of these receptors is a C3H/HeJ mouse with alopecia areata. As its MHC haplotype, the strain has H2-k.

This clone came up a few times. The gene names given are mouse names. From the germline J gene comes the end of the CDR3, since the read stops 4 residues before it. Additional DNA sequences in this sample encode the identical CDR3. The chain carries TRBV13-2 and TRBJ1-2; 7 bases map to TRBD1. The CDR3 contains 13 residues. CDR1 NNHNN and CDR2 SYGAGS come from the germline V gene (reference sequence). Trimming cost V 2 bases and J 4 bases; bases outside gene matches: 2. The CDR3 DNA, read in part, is TGTGCCAGCGGTGAGACAGGGTTCTCC. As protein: CASGETGFS. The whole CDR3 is CASGETGFSDYTF.

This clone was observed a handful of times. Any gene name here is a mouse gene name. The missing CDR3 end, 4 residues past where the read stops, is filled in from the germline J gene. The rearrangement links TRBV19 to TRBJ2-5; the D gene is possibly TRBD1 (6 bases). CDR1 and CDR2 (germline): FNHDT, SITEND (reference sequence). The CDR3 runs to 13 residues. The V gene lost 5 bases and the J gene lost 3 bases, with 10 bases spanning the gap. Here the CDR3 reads CASRQGWQDTQYF. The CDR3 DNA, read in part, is TGTGCCAGCAGACAGGGTTGGCAAGAC.

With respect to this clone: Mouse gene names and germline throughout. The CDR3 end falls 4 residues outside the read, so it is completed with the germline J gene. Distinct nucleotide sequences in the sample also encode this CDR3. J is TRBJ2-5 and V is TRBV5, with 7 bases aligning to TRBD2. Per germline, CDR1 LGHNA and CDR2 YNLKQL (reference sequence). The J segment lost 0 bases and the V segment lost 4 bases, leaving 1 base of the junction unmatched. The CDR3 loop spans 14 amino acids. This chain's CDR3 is CASSPGGNQDTQYF. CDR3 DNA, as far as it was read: TGTGCCAGCAGCCCTGGGGGTAACCAAGAC.

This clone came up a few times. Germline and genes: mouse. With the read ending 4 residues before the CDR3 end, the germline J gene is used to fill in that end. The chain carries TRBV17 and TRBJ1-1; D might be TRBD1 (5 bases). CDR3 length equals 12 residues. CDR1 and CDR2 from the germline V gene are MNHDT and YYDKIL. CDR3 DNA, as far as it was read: TGTGCTAGCAGTAGAGGACAGAAA. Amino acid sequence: CASSRGQK. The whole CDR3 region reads CASSRGQKEVFF.

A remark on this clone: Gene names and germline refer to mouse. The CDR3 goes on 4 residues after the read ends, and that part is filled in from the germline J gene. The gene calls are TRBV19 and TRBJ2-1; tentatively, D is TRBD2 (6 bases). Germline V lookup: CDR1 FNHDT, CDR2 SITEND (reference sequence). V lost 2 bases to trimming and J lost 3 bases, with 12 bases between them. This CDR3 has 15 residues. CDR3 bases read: TGTGCCAGCAGTATTAGGGACTTATCCTATGCT. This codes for CASSIRDLSYA. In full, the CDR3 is CASSIRDLSYAEQFF.

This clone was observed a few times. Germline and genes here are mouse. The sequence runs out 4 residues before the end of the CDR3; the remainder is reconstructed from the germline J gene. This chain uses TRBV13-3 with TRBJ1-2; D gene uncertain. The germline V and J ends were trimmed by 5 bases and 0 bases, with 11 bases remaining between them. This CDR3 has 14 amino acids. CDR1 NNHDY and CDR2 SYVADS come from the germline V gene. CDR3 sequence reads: CASSEQISNSDYTF. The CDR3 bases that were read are TGTGCCAGCAGCGAACAGATCTCAAACTCC.

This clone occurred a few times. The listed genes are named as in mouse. CDR3 protein: CASSPGQIQDTQYF. The part of the CDR3 DNA that was read is TGTGCCAGCAGCCCCGGACAAATCCAAGAC. The chain employs TRBV5 and TRBJ2-5, with D tentatively TRBD1 (5 bases). The CDR3 end lies 4 residues beyond the end of the read and is filled in from the germline J gene. The CDR3 sequence is 14 residues long. Trimming removed 4 bases from V and 2 bases from J, with 10 bases in between. Germline V gene data show CDR1 as LGHNA and CDR2 as YNLKQL (reference sequence).

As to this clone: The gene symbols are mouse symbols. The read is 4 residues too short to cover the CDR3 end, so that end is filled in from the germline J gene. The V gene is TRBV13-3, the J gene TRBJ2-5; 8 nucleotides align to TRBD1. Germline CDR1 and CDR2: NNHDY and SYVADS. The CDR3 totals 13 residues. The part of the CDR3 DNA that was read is TGTGCCAGCAGTGCGGACAGGGAAGAC. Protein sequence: CASSADRED. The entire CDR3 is CASSADREDTQYF.

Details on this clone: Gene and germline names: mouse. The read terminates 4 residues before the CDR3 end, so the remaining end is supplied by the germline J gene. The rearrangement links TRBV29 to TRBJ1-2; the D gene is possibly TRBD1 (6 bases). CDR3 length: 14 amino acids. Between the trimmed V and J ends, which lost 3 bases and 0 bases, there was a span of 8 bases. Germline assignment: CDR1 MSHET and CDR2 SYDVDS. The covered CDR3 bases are TGTGCTAGCAGTTTGGGGACATCAAACTCC. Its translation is CASSLGTSNS. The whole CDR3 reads CASSLGTSNSDYTF.

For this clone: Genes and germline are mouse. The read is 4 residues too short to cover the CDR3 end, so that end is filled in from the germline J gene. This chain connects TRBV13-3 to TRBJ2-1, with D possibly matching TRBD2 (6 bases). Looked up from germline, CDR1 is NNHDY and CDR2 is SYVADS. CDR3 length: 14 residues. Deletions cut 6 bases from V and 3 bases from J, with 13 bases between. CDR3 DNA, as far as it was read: TGTGCCAGCATTGTGGGGGAGGGCTATGCT. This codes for CASIVGEGYA. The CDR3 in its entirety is CASIVGEGYAEQFF.

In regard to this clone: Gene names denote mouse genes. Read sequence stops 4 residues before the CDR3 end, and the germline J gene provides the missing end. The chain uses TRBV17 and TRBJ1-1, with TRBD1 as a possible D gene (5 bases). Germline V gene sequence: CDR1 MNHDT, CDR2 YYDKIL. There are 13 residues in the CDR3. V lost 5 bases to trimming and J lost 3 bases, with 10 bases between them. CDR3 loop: CASSPGLDTEVFF. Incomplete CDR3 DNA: TGTGCTAGCAGTCCAGGGTTGGACACA.

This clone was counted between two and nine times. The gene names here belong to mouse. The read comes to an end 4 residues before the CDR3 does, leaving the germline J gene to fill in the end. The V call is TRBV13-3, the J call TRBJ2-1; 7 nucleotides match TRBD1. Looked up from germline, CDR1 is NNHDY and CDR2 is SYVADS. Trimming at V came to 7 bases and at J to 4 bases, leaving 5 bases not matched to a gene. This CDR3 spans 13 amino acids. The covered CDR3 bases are TGTGCCAGCCGCCGGGACAGATATGCT. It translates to CASRRDRYA. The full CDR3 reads CASRRDRYAEQFF.

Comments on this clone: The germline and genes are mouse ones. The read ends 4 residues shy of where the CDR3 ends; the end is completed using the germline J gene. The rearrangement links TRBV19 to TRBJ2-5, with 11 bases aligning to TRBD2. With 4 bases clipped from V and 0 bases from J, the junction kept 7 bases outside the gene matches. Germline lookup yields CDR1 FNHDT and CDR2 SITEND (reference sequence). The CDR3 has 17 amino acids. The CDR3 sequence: CASSRRDWGLNQDTQYF. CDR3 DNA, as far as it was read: TGTGCCAGCAGTCGAAGGGACTGGGGGCTTAACCAAGAC.

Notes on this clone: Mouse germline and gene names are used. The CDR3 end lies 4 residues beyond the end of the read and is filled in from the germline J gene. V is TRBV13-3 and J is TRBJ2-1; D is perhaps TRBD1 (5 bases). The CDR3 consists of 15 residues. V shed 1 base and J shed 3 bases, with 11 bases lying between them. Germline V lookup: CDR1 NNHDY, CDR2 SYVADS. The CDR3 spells CASSDNEDIYAEQFF. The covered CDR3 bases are TGTGCCAGCAGTGATAATGAGGACATCTATGCT.

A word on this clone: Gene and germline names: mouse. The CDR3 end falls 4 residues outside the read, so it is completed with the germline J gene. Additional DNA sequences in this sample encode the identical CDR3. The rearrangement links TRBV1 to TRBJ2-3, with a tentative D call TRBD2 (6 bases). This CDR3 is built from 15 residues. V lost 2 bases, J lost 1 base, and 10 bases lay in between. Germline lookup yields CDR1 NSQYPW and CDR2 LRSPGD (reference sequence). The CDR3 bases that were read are TGCACCTGCAGTGCAAAACTGGGTGGTGCAGAA. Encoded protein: CTCSAKLGGAE. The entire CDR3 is CTCSAKLGGAETLYF.

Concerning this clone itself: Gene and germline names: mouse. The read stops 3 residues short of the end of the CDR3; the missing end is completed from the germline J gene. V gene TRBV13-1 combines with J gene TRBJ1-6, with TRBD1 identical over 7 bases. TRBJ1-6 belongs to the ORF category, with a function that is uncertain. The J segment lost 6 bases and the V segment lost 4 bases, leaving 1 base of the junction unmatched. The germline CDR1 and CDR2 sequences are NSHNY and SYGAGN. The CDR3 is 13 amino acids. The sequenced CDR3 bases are TGTGCCAGCAGTCGACAGGGTAATTCGCCC. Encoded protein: CASSRQGNSP. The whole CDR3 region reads CASSRQGNSPLYF.

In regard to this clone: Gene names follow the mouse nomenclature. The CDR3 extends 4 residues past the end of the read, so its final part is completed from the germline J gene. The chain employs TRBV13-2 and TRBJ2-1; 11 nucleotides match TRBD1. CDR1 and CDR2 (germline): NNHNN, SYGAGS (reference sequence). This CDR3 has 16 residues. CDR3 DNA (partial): TGTGCCAGCGGTGATGCAAGGGACAGGGGGATCTCT. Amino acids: CASGDARDRGIS. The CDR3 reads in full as CASGDARDRGISEQFF.

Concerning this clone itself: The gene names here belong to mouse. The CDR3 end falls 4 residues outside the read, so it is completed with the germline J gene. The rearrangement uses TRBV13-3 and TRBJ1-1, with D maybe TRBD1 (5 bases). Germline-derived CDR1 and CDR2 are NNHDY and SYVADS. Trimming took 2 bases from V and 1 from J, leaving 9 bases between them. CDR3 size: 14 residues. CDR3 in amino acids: CASSDAGRNTEVFF. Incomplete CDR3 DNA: TGTGCCAGCAGTGACGCAGGGAGAAACACA.

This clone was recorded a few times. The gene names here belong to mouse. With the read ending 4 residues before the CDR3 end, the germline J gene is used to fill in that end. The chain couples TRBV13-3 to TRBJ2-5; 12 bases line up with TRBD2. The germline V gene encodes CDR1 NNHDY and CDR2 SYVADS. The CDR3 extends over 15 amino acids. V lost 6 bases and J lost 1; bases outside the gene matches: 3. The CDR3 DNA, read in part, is TGTGCCAGCAACCGGGACTGGGGGGACCAAGAC. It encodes CASNRDWGDQD. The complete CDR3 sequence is CASNRDWGDQDTQYF.

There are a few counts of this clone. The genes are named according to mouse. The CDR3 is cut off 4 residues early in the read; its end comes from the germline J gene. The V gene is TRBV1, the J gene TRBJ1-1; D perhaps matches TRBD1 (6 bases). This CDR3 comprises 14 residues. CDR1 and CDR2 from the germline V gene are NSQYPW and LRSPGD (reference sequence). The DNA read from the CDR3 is TGCACCTGCAGTGCAGTCCCGGACAGTACA. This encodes CTCSAVPDST. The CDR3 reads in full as CTCSAVPDSTEVFF.

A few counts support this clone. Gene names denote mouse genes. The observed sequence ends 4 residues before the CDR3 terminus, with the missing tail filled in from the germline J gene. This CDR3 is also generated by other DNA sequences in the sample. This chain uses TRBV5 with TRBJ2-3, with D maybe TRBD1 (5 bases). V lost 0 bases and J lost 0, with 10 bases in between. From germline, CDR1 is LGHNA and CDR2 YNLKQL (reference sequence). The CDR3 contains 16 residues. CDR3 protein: CASSQDRGTSAETLYF. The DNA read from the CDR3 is TGTGCCAGCAGCCAAGATAGGGGAACTAGTGCAGAA.

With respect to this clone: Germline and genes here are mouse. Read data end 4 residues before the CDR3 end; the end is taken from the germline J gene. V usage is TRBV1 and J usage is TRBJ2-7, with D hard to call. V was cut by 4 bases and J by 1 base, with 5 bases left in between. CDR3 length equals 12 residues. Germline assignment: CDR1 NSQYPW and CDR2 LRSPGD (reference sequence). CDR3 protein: CTCSGQSYEQYF. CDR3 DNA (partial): TGCACCTGCAGTGGACAATCCTAT.